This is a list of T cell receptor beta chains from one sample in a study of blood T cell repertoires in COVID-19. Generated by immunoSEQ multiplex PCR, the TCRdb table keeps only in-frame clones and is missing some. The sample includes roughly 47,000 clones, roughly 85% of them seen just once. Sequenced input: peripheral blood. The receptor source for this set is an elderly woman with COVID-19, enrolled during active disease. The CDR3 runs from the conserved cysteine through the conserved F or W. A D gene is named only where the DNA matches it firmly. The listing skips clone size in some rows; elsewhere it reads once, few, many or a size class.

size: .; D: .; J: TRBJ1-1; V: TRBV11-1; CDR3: CASSSRGGGRTEAFF; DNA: TGTGCCAGCAGCTCTAGGGGGGGAGGTAGAACTGAAGCTTTCTTT
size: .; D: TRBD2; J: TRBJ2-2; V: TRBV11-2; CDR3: CASRSGLAGTGELFF; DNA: TGTGCCAGCAGATCAGGACTAGCGGGGACCGGGGAGCTGTTTTTT
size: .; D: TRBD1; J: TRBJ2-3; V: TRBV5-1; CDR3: CATGQALGTDTQYF; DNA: TGCGCCACCGGACAGGCACTGGGGACAGATACGCAGTATTTT
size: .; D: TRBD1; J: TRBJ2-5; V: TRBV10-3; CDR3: CAISEGTGGETQYF; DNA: TGTGCCATCAGTGAGGGGACAGGGGGAGAGACCCAGTACTTC
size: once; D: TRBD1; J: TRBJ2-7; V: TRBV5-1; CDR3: CASSLRQGDTYEQYF; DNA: TGCGCCAGCAGCCTCCGACAGGGTGATACCTACGAGCAGTACTTC
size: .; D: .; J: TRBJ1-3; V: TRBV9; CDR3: CASTRGDGNTIYF; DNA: TGTGCCAGCACCAGGGGTGATGGAAACACCATATATTTT
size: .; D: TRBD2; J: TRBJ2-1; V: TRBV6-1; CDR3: CASSEWALAGGIDEQFF; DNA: TGTGCCAGCAGTGAATGGGCTCTAGCGGGGGGGATCGATGAGCAGTTCTTC
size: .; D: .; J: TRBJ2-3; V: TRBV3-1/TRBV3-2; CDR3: CASSPRGRGADTQYF; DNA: TGTGCCAGCAGCCCCCGTGGCAGGGGTGCAGATACGCAGTATTTT
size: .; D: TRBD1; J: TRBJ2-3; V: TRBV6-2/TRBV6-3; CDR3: CASSYSGTGVTDTQYF; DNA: TGTGCCAGCAGTTACTCTGGGACAGGGGTCACAGATACGCAGTATTTT
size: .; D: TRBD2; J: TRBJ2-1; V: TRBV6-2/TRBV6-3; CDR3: CASSIAGGPVYNEQFF; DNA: TGTGCCAGCAGTATAGCGGGAGGGCCGGTCTACAATGAGCAGTTCTTC
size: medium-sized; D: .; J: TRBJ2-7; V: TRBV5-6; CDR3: CASSPPTGHYEQYF; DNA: TGTGCCAGCAGCCCCCCGACAGGTCACTACGAGCAGTACTTC
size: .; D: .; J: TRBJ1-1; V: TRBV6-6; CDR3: CASRRSEGEAFF; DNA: TGTGCCAGCAGGCGGTCGGAGGGTGAAGCTTTCTTT
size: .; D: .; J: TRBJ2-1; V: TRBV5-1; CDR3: CASSFSGKSYNEQFF; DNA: TGCGCCAGCAGCTTTAGCGGAAAATCCTACAATGAGCAGTTCTTC
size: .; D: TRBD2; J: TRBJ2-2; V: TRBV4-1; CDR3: CASSTFSSGGATGELFF; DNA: TGCGCCAGCAGCACCTTTTCTAGCGGGGGGGCCACCGGGGAGCTGTTTTTT
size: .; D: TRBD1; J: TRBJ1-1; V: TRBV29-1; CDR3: CSVRTGAAIYTEAFF; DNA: TGCAGCGTCCGGACAGGGGCCGCTATTTACACTGAAGCTTTCTTT
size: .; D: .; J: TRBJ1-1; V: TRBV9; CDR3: CASSGRKAGSEAFF; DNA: TGTGCCAGCAGCGGACGAAAGGCGGGCTCTGAAGCTTTCTTT
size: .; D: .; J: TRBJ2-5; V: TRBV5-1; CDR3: CASSLGQQETQYF; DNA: TGCGCCAGCAGCTTGGGACAGCAAGAGACCCAGTACTTC
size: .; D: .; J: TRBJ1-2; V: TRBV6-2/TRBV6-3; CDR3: CASSYSNRFQSYTF; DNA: TGTGCCAGCAGTTACTCGAACCGATTTCAGAGCTACACCTTC
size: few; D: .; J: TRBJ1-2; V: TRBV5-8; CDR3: CASSSVGAIHYGYTF; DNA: TGTGCCAGCAGCTCCGTGGGGGCGATCCACTATGGCTACACCTTC
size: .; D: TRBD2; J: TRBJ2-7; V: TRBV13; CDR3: CASSPGTSYEFQYF; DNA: TGTGCCAGCAGCCCTGGGACTAGTTATGAATTTCAGTACTTC
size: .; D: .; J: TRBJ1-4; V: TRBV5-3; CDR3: CARSPTQGRENEKLFF; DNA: TGTGCCAGAAGCCCCACCCAGGGCCGGGAGAATGAAAAACTGTTTTTT
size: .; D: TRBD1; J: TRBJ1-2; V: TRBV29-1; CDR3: CSVGGQGFSSGYTF; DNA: TGCAGCGTTGGGGGACAGGGTTTTTCCTCTGGCTACACCTTC
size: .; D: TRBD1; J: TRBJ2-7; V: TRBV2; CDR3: CASSEKGALREQYF; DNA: TGTGCCAGCAGTGAAAAGGGGGCCCTTCGAGAGCAGTACTTC
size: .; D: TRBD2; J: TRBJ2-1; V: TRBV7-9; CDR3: CATIGSGRDNEQFF; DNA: TGTGCCACCATAGGAAGCGGGAGGGACAATGAGCAGTTCTTC
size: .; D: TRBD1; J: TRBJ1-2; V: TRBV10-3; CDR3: CAISVTGAYGYTF; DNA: TGTGCCATCAGTGTTACAGGGGCCTATGGCTACACCTTC
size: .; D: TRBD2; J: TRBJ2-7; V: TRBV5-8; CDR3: CASSKRSTSGRGEQYF; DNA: TGTGCCAGCAGCAAAAGGTCCACTAGCGGGAGGGGCGAGCAGTACTTC
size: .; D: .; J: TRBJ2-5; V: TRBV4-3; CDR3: CASSQTISETQYF; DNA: TGCGCCAGCAGCCAAACTATAAGCGAGACCCAGTACTTC
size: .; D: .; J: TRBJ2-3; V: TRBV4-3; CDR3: CASSQEGRPSTDTQYF; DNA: TGCGCCAGCAGCCAAGAGGGGAGACCTAGCACAGATACGCAGTATTTT
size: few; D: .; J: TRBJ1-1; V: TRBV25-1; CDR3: CASSEYRNTEAFF; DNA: TGTGCCAGCAGTGAATACAGGAACACTGAAGCTTTCTTT
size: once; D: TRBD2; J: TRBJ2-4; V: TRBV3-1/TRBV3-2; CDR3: CASSQAEGTSDLLAKNIQYF; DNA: TGTGCCAGCAGCCAGGCGGAGGGGACTAGCGACTTACTAGCCAAAAACATTCAGTACTTC
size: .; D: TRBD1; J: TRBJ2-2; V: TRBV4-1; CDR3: CASSPGGTGETGELFF; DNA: TGCGCCAGCAGCCCGGGCGGGACAGGGGAGACCGGGGAGCTGTTTTTT